Each of the 17 T cell receptor beta chains below was sequenced from the same sample in a study of identical twins. TCRdb reprocessed the 5' RACE reads with MiXCR, giving one entry per CDR3 protein. The sample yields 450,000 to 500,000 distinct CDR3 sequences, approximately 14% seen once. This sample also belongs to another study, concerning yellow fever vaccine responses in identical twins.

The sample was CD4+ T cells sorted from blood. Source of these receptors: a woman between 18 and 30 years old in good health.

This clonotype was detected many times. CDR3 residues: CSARSGREQYF. CDR3 sequence (DNA): TGCAGCGCGAGATCCGGGCGGGAGCAGTACTTC. The V gene is TRBV29-1, the J gene TRBJ2-7; D is unresolved. Germline CDR1 SQVTM, CDR2 ANQGSEA. V was shortened by 7 bases and J by 7 bases, with 14 bases between the two germline ends. The CDR3 is 11 residues long.

This clonotype was detected a few times. The chain employs TRBV7-9 and TRBJ2-3; D is uncertain. This CDR3 has 15 amino acids. The germline gives CDR1 SEHNR, CDR2 FQNEAQ (reference sequence). Trimming removed 5 bases at V and 1 base at J, with 13 bases between. The CDR3 region has the DNA TGTGCCAGCAGCCCACCCCGTAGAGGCACAGATACGCAGTATTTT. Its protein is CASSPPRRGTDTQYF.

This clonotype was picked up a small number of times. V is TRBV6-1 and J is TRBJ2-7, with TRBD2 as a possible D gene (6 bases). V lost 8 bases to trimming and J lost 6 bases, with 17 bases between them. The CDR3 sequence is 13 residues long. Germline V gene data show CDR1 as MNHNS and CDR2 as SASEGT. As DNA, the CDR3 is TGTGCCAGCTCGACCCGACGGGAGACCGAGCAGTACTTC. Its protein product is CASSTRRETEQYF.

This clonotype has ten or more counts. This chain connects TRBV7-9 to TRBJ1-1; TRBD1 might be the D (5 bases). The CDR3 is 14 amino acids. CDR1 is SEHNR and CDR2 is FQNEAQ in the germline V gene (reference sequence). V was shortened by 5 bases and J by 1 base, with 11 bases between the two germline ends. The CDR3 DNA reads as TGTGCCAGCAGCCCAGGGCTAGGGAACACTGAAGCTTTCTTT. Its protein is CASSPGLGNTEAFF.

The count of this clonotype is one. This rearrangement joins TRBV18 to TRBJ2-7; D might be TRBD2 (5 bases). Trimming removed 2 bases from V and 3 bases from J, with 14 bases in between. CDR3 length: 15 residues. CDR1 KGHSH and CDR2 LQKENI come from the germline V gene. CDR3 in amino acids: CASSPIPTRGYEQYF. In nucleotides, the CDR3 is TGTGCCAGCTCACCAATCCCCACCCGGGGCTACGAGCAGTACTTC. The whole variable domain, remainder taken from reference TRBV18 and TRBJ2-7, is NAGVMQNPRHLVRRRGQEARLRCSPMKGHSHVYWYRQLPEEGLKFMVYLQKENIIDESGMPKERFSAEFPKEGPSILRIQQVVRGDSAAYFCASSPIPTRGYEQYFGPGTRLTVT.

J is TRBJ2-7 and V is TRBV20-1; 8 bases fit TRBD2. This CDR3 contains 16 residues. Germline CDR1 DFQATT, CDR2 SNEGSKA (reference sequence). J lost 5 bases, V lost 3 bases, and 15 bases had no gene match. The CDR3 region has the DNA TGCAGTGCTAGTGGTATGGGACGGGGGGGTGACCACGAGCAGTACTTC. Encoded protein: CSASGMGRGGDHEQYF.

The CDR3 sequence is CASRGGGDSYEQYF. The CDR3 DNA reads as TGTGCCAGCAGGGGGGGTGGCGACTCCTACGAGCAGTACTTC. The chain is built from TRBV28 and TRBJ2-7; possible D gene TRBD2, 6 bases. From germline, CDR1 is MDHEN and CDR2 SYDVKM. Trimming shortened V by 6 bases and J by 0 bases, and 12 bases separated the two germline ends. The CDR3 contains 14 residues.

This clonotype occurred many times. The chain combines TRBV6-2 or TRBV6-3 with TRBJ2-1, with a tentative D call TRBD1 (6 bases). This CDR3 is 16 amino acids long. Germline V gene lookup returns CDR1 MNHEY and CDR2 SVGEGT. Deletions cut 7 bases from V and 0 bases from J, with 16 bases between. In nucleotides, the CDR3 is TGTGCCAGCACCCCGACAGGACTTAGCTCCTACAATGAGCAGTTCTTC. Translating gives CASTPTGLSSYNEQFF.

This clonotype was recorded a few times. This chain connects TRBV20-1 to TRBJ2-1; 7 nucleotides align to TRBD2. CDR3 length equals 15 residues. In germline, CDR1 is DFQATT, CDR2 SNEGSKA (reference sequence). V lost 0 bases to trimming and J lost 6 bases; unmatched junction nucleotides: 8. The CDR3 loop reads CSAREPSGSRNEQFF. The CDR3 DNA reads as TGCAGTGCTAGAGAACCTAGCGGATCTCGCAATGAGCAGTTCTTC.

This clonotype was seen a few times. The V gene is TRBV5-8, the J gene TRBJ2-7, with D perhaps matching TRBD1 (6 bases). Germline V gene lookup returns CDR1 SGHTS and CDR2 YDEGEE. With 1 base removed from V and 9 bases from J, the gap between germline ends came to 17 bases. The length of the CDR3 is 14 residues. The CDR3 protein is CASSLLLGTSGQYF. The CDR3, as DNA: TGTGCCAGCAGCTTGTTATTAGGGACATCCGGGCAGTACTTC.

J is TRBJ2-3 and V is TRBV5-1; D possibly matches TRBD1 or TRBD2 (5 bases each). V was pared by 0 bases and J by 2 bases, with 10 bases between. The V gene's germline CDR1 is SGHRS and CDR2 YFSETQ. The CDR3 spans 15 residues. CDR3 region: CASSLVGTNTDTQYF. As DNA, the CDR3 is TGCGCCAGCAGCTTGGTCGGGACCAACACAGATACGCAGTATTTT.

V is TRBV20-1 and J is TRBJ2-1; D remains unclear. V lost 0 bases, J lost 9 bases, and 21 bases lay in between. Germline values: CDR1 DFQATT, CDR2 SNEGSKA (reference sequence). This CDR3 region has 16 residues. The DNA of the CDR3 is TGCAGTGCTAGAGATGCCTCCGCGTCGTTACTCACTGAGCAGTTCTTC. Encoded protein: CSARDASASLLTEQFF.

This clonotype was picked up many times. This chain connects TRBV20-1 to TRBJ1-2; D uncertain. This CDR3 is 9 amino acids long. Germline V CDR1 and CDR2: DFQATT, SNEGSKA (reference sequence). Deletions cut 3 bases from V and 8 bases from J, with 4 bases between. CDR3 DNA: TGCAGTGCTAGGTCCGGCTACACCTTC. Protein product: CSARSGYTF.

The genes are TRBV10-3 and TRBJ2-1; 12 bases are a match to TRBD2. V dropped 2 bases and J dropped 5; count of bases not matched to a gene: 16. CDR3 size: 20 residues. Germline CDR1 reads ENHRY; CDR2 reads SYGVKD. The CDR3, as DNA: TGTGCCATCAGTGAGAGACGCGGACTAGCGGGATCCAAAACAGACAATGAGCAGTTCTTC. Protein product: CAISERRGLAGSKTDNEQFF.

V is TRBV11-2 and J is TRBJ2-1, with D perhaps TRBD1 (5 bases). Germline V gene data show CDR1 as SGHAT and CDR2 as FQNNGV. The ends were cut back, 5 bases at V and 12 bases at J, with 14 bases in the middle. The CDR3 has 12 amino acids. The CDR3 sequence is CASSKMGQGQFF. In DNA form, the CDR3 reads TGTGCCAGCAGCAAGATGGGCCAGGGGCAGTTCTTC. The full variable domain, completed using reference TRBV11-2 and TRBJ2-1, is EAGVAQSPRYKIIEKRQSVAFWCNPISGHATLYWYQQILGQGPKLLIQFQNNGVVDDSQLPKDRFSAERLKGVDSTLKIQPAKLEDSAVYLCASSKMGQGQFFGPGTRLTVL.

This clonotype was counted ten times or more. V gene TRBV20-1 combines with J gene TRBJ1-5; D not resolved. This CDR3 contains 14 residues. Germline CDR1 is DFQATT and CDR2 is SNEGSKA (reference sequence). V was trimmed by 0 bases and J by 3 bases, leaving 9 bases between them. The chain's CDR3 is CSARDPQVNQPQHF. CDR3 bases: TGCAGTGCTAGAGATCCCCAGGTCAATCAGCCCCAGCATTTT.

This clonotype was counted a few times. This rearrangement joins TRBV12-3 or TRBV12-4 to TRBJ1-1; no definite D call. Trimming cost V 3 bases and J 4 bases, with 12 bases left between them. This CDR3 spans 14 amino acids. The CDR3 spells CASSFGQLSTEAFF. CDR3 bases: TGTGCCAGCAGTTTCGGGCAGCTGAGCACTGAAGCTTTCTTT.